The 26 T cell receptor beta chains given below trace back to one sample, sequenced in a study of blood T cells in healthy people across ages. The authors ran a second PCR of roughly 6 to 11 cycles using a sample-barcoded 5' primer and a J-beta primer mix. In TCRdb, the 5' RACE reads were re-called with MiXCR into one record per CDR3 protein. In the table there are approximately 600,000 distinct CDR3 sequences, roughly 58% of which are singletons. The sequencing sample was made of blood. Source of these receptors: a man in his 60s in good health.

V usage is TRBV5-5 and J usage is TRBJ2-3; 8 bases line up with TRBD2. The germline gives CDR1 SGHKS, CDR2 YYEKEE (reference sequence). The CDR3 sequence is 16 residues long. The V and J ends lost 0 bases and 2 bases, in that order; junction bases with no gene match: 5. Written as DNA, the CDR3 is TGTGCCAGCAGCTTGGGTGCGGGGGGCGACACAGATACGCAGTATTTT. Protein product: CASSLGAGGDTDTQYF.

The chain couples TRBV5-6 to TRBJ2-7; no firm D call. Germline lookup yields CDR1 SGHDT and CDR2 YYEEEE. The CDR3 covers 15 residues. Trimming took 0 bases from V and 4 from J, leaving 14 bases between them. CDR3 in DNA: TGTGCCAGCAGCTTGGCGGAAAGAACCCTTTACGAGCAGTACTTC. Its translation is CASSLAERTLYEQYF.

This clonotype was recorded a few times. The chain carries TRBV6-6 and TRBJ2-7; 8 bases agree with TRBD1. The germline gives CDR1 MNHNY, CDR2 SVGAGI (reference sequence). V gave up 10 bases and J gave up 1 base; unmatched junction bases: 12. There are 15 residues in the CDR3. For the CDR3, the DNA is TGTGCCACCACAAAACCCGGGACAGGTTCCTACGAGCAGTACTTC. It codes for CATTKPGTGSYEQYF.

The V gene is TRBV7-2, the J gene TRBJ2-7; 10 bases are shared with TRBD2. The germline V gene encodes CDR1 SGHTA and CDR2 FQGNSA. V lost 5 bases to trimming and J lost 1 base; unmatched junction nucleotides: 8. This CDR3 is 16 amino acids long. The CDR3 coding sequence is TGTGCCAGCAGCCGTTCCGGGACTAGCGTATCCTACGAGCAGTACTTC. Its protein product is CASSRSGTSVSYEQYF.

V gene TRBV5-1 combines with J gene TRBJ2-1; 8 nucleotides agree with TRBD2. With V trimmed by 4 bases and J by 6 bases, 12 bases remained unmatched. This CDR3 has 16 amino acids. The germline gives CDR1 SGHRS, CDR2 YFSETQ. The chain's CDR3 is CASSTGPGLDSNEQFF. The CDR3 DNA is TGCGCCAGCAGCACGGGACCGGGACTAGATTCCAATGAGCAGTTCTTC.

This clonotype was seen a handful of times. The rearrangement uses TRBV4-1 and TRBJ2-6, with TRBD1 identical over 8 bases. Trimming at V came to 3 bases and at J to 2 bases, leaving 9 bases not matched to a gene. Per the germline V gene, CDR1 is MGHRA and CDR2 is YSYEKL. The CDR3 covers 18 residues. The CDR3 DNA is TGCGCCAGCAGCCAGGACAGGGTTTTGCTAACTGGGGCCAACGTCCTGACTTTC. This codes for CASSQDRVLLTGANVLTF.

The sample holds a few counts of this clonotype. The chain couples TRBV4-2 to TRBJ2-5; D is unresolved. Germline loops: CDR1 LGHNA, CDR2 YNFKEQ. The CDR3 totals 15 residues. Trimming shortened V by 0 bases and J by 4 bases, and 12 bases separated the two germline ends. The CDR3 nucleotides are TGTGCCAGCAGCCAAGAAGCGAGGCACGGAGAGACCCAGTACTTC. Translation gives CASSQEARHGETQYF.

The rearrangement joins TRBV20-1 to TRBJ2-7, with 8 bases matching TRBD2. The germline V gene has CDR1 DFQATT and CDR2 SNEGSKA (reference sequence). The CDR3 has 15 amino acids. After removal of 3 bases from V and 4 bases from J, the junction contained 11 bases not matched to a gene. The CDR3, as DNA: TGCAGTGCTAGTAGGGGAGGTGTAGCGGGGTACGAGCAGTACTTC. Amino acid sequence: CSASRGGVAGYEQYF.

The CDR3 sequence is CASSFTGGATNEKLFF. The DNA of the CDR3 is TGTGCCAGCAGTTTCACAGGGGGCGCAACTAATGAAAAACTGTTTTTT. V gene TRBV12-3 or TRBV12-4 combines with J gene TRBJ1-4, with 9 bases lining up with TRBD1. The V segment lost 3 bases and the J segment 0 bases; nucleotides outside the gene matches: 2. The CDR3 extends over 16 amino acids.

The chain couples TRBV20-1 to TRBJ2-3; D unclear. The length of the CDR3 is 12 residues. The V gene's germline CDR1 is DFQATT and CDR2 SNEGSKA (reference sequence). Trimming took 1 base from V and 6 from J, leaving 8 bases between them. The chain's CDR3 is CSARVSADTQYF. The CDR3, as DNA: TGCAGTGCTAGAGTGTCAGCTGATACGCAGTATTTT.

The chain employs TRBV2 and TRBJ2-7; D assignment may be TRBD1 or TRBD2 (5 bases each). The J call may be wrong; the DNA end is better matched by TRBJ2-5. CDR3 length: 13 amino acids. Germline V gene sequence: CDR1 SNHLY, CDR2 FYNNEI. The CDR3 here is CASSRGEWETQYF. The CDR3 coding sequence is TGTGCCAGCAGCAGAGGGGAATGGGAGACCCAGTACTTC.

The V gene is TRBV2, the J gene TRBJ1-6; D may be TRBD1 (5 bases). Trimming shortened V by 4 bases and J by 10 bases, and 14 bases separated the two germline ends. In germline, CDR1 is SNHLY, CDR2 FYNNEI. The CDR3 spans 14 residues. The CDR3 sequence: CASSVQGSRSPLHF. The CDR3 nucleotides read TGTGCCAGCAGTGTCCAGGGCTCTAGATCACCCCTCCACTTT.

In its sample, this clonotype was seen once. V gene TRBV10-3 combines with J gene TRBJ2-1, with TRBD1 as a possible D gene (5 bases). CDR1 ENHRY and CDR2 SYGVKD come from the germline V gene. V was trimmed by 3 bases and J by 4 bases, leaving 19 bases between them. The CDR3 consists of 17 residues. The CDR3 here is CAISDTLGRVEYNEQFF. The DNA for the CDR3 is TGTGCCATCAGTGACACTTTGGGCAGGGTTGAATACAATGAGCAGTTCTTC.

The rearrangement joins TRBV5-1 to TRBJ2-7; D possibly corresponds to TRBD1 (6 bases). The CDR3 is 15 amino acids. Germline lookup yields CDR1 SGHRS and CDR2 YFSETQ. V was clipped by 1 base and J by 6 bases, with 17 bases between them. The chain's CDR3 is CASSLNGQSPAEQYF. CDR3 coding DNA: TGCGCCAGCAGCTTGAACGGACAGTCCCCCGCCGAGCAGTACTTC.

This chain joins TRBV6-5 and TRBJ2-5; tentative D call: TRBD1 (5 bases). The end of the DNA aligns better with TRBJ2-7, so the J call may be wrong. The CDR3 loop spans 15 amino acids. Germline loops: CDR1 MNHEY, CDR2 SVGAGI. The CDR3 nucleotides read TGTGCCAGCAGAAGAAACAGGCTCGGTTTCCACGAGCAGTACTTC. This encodes CASRRNRLGFHEQYF.

The count of this clonotype is one. Written as DNA, the CDR3 is TGTGCTAGTGGTTTGGAGTTTCAGAGTTTTTCTTCCTACAATGAGCAGTTCTTC. Protein sequence: CASGLEFQSFSSYNEQFF. V usage is TRBV12-5 and J usage is TRBJ2-1; D gene uncertain. This CDR3 contains 18 residues. From germline, CDR1 is LGHNT and CDR2 FRNRAP. V lost 1 base, J lost 1 base, and 17 bases lay in between.

This clonotype has only a few counts. This rearrangement joins TRBV29-1 to TRBJ1-2, with D unclear. The germline V gene encodes CDR1 SQVTM and CDR2 ANQGSEA. The length of the CDR3 is 11 residues. V was trimmed by 7 bases and J by 6 bases, leaving 12 bases between them. The CDR3 DNA reads as TGCAGCGGTGGGCAACCTGATGGCTACACCTTC. It translates to CSGGQPDGYTF.

The CDR3 sequence is CASSLRSGLENIQYF. The CDR3 nucleotides are TGTGCCAGCAGCTTAAGGAGCGGACTTGAAAACATTCAGTACTTC. The gene calls are TRBV7-2 and TRBJ2-4, with D maybe TRBD2 (5 bases). V was clipped by 2 bases and J by 5 bases, with 13 bases between them. Germline V CDR1 and CDR2: SGHTA, FQGNSA. This CDR3 region has 15 residues.

A few counts support this clonotype. This sequence joins TRBV20-1 and TRBJ2-1; D uncertain. Trimming stripped 4 bases from V and 6 bases from J, with 13 bases between. Germline assignment: CDR1 DFQATT and CDR2 SNEGSKA (reference sequence). The CDR3 has 13 residues. The CDR3, as DNA: TGCAGTGCTATCCTCGATTTAGCCAATGAGCAGTTCTTC. Its protein product is CSAILDLANEQFF.

This clonotype was counted between two and nine times. The rearrangement joins TRBV11-2 to TRBJ1-4; D is unclear. Trimming left V 6 bases short and J 6 bases short, with 11 bases between. The CDR3 is made up of 13 amino acids. Germline V gene sequence: CDR1 SGHAT, CDR2 FQNNGV. The CDR3 DNA follows: TGTGCCAGCAGTCGCGGACCTGATGAAAAACTGTTTTTT. Its translation: CASSRGPDEKLFF. Full variable domain (missing parts from reference TRBV11-2 and TRBJ1-4): EAGVAQSPRYKIIEKRQSVAFWCNPISGHATLYWYQQILGQGPKLLIQFQNNGVVDDSQLPKDRFSAERLKGVDSTLKIQPAKLEDSAVYLCASSRGPDEKLFFGSGTQLSVL.

This clonotype was observed a handful of times. The chain links TRBV6-5 to TRBJ2-5, with TRBD2 matching over 10 bases. Germline CDR1 reads MNHEY; CDR2 reads SVGAGI. V shed 7 bases and J 3 bases; nucleotides not matched to a gene: 11. The CDR3 runs to 16 residues. CDR3 region: CASISSLAGDKETQYF. The CDR3 coding sequence is TGTGCCAGCATCTCGAGCCTAGCGGGGGACAAAGAGACCCAGTACTTC.

A few counts support this clonotype. The V and J genes are TRBV4-2 and TRBJ2-4; D tentatively reads TRBD1 or TRBD2 (6 bases each). The CDR3 extends over 16 amino acids. Trimming stripped 1 base from V and 0 bases from J, with 10 bases between. Looked up from germline, CDR1 is LGHNA and CDR2 is YNFKEQ. The CDR3 coding sequence is TGTGCCAGCAGCCAAGCACGGGGGCTAGCCAAAAACATTCAGTACTTC. Translation gives CASSQARGLAKNIQYF.

This clonotype was observed many times. The chain uses TRBV28 and TRBJ2-4, with 10 positions matching TRBD1. V shed 6 bases and J 6 bases; nucleotides not matched to a gene: 8. The CDR3 is 15 residues long. Germline assignment: CDR1 MDHEN and CDR2 SYDVKM. The CDR3 reads CASSAADRGRNIQYF. The DNA for the CDR3 is TGTGCCAGCAGCGCCGCCGACAGGGGGCGAAACATTCAGTACTTC.

In its sample, this clonotype was seen many times. The chain couples TRBV20-1 to TRBJ2-5; 10 nucleotides agree with TRBD2. The CDR3 consists of 16 residues. J gave up 2 bases and V 5 bases, and 11 bases lay outside the gene matches. Per the germline V gene, CDR1 is DFQATT and CDR2 is SNEGSKA (reference sequence). The chain's CDR3 is CSAAIPSGGKQETQYF. Here the CDR3 DNA reads TGCAGTGCTGCAATCCCTAGCGGGGGCAAACAAGAGACCCAGTACTTC.

This clonotype came up a few times. This sequence joins TRBV20-1 and TRBJ2-7, with 8 bases fitting TRBD1. V trimming: 6 bases; J trimming: 6 bases; junction bases outside the gene matches: 7. Germline-derived CDR1 and CDR2 are DFQATT and SNEGSKA (reference sequence). The CDR3 has 12 residues. The CDR3 DNA sequence: TGCAGTGCCCTCACACAGGGGGTCGAGCAGTACTTC. It specifies CSALTQGVEQYF.

The genes are TRBV6-6 and TRBJ1-5; a weak D match, TRBD1 (6 bases). Deletions cut 4 bases from V and 2 bases from J, with 18 bases between. The CDR3 loop spans 17 amino acids. Per germline, CDR1 MNHNY and CDR2 SVGAGI (reference sequence). Written as DNA, the CDR3 is TGTGCCAGCAGTTCCCAGGGGAGTGGAAGCGGCAATCAGCCCCAGCATTTT. Translating gives CASSSQGSGSGNQPQHF.